These 30 T cell receptor beta chains originate from one sample sequenced in a study of cytomegalovirus exposure and HLA in healthy donors. Use of 60 Vbeta and 13 Jbeta primers characterized the PCR. TCRdb's table, derived via immunoSEQ multiplex PCR, lists solely in-frame clones and lacks some. The sample shows under 200,000 clones, 70% to 85% of them seen only once. Sequencing was done on a sample of PBMCs. These receptors originate from a woman aged 35 to 49 in good health and CMV-seronegative.

The chain is built from TRBV11-1 and TRBJ1-2; D possibly corresponds to TRBD1 (5 bases). Per the germline V gene, CDR1 is SGHAT and CDR2 is FQDESV (reference sequence). Trimming took 4 bases from V and 3 from J, leaving 9 bases between them. The CDR3 is made up of 13 amino acids. The DNA for the CDR3 is TGTGCCAGCAGCTCGGGACTCGACTATGGCTACACCTTC. Encoded protein: CASSSGLDYGYTF.

With respect to this clone: At one boundary the junction diverges from the germline segment, which might be a read error. The chain links TRBV5-1 to TRBJ2-7; D might be TRBD2 (6 bases). The CDR3 is 15 residues long. CDR1 is SGHRS, CDR2 YFSETQ, per germline. CDR3 residues: CSSSSAPGTDYEQYF. Written as DNA, the CDR3 is TGCTCCAGCAGCTCGGCGCCTGGGACTGACTACGAGCAGTACTTC.

The chain employs TRBV10-3 and TRBJ1-4; 11 nucleotides line up with TRBD1. With 0 bases clipped from V and 7 bases from J, the junction kept 1 base outside the gene matches. Germline V CDR1 and CDR2: ENHRY, SYGVKD. The CDR3 consists of 15 residues. CDR3 residues: CAISESGQGGEKLFF. CDR3 coding DNA: TGTGCCATCAGTGAGTCGGGACAGGGGGGTGAAAAACTGTTTTTT.

The V gene is TRBV7-2, the J gene TRBJ2-7, with D possibly TRBD2 on 5 matching bases. V gave up 1 base and J gave up 3 bases, with 16 bases separating them. CDR1 and CDR2 (germline): SGHTA, FQGNSA. The CDR3 loop spans 16 amino acids. CDR3 bases: TGTGCCAGCAGCTTAGTTTTCCGGGGAGAACACTACGAGCAGTACTTC. Protein product: CASSLVFRGEHYEQYF.

The chain links TRBV5-1 to TRBJ1-1; 7 nucleotides line up with TRBD1. This CDR3 spans 14 amino acids. Per germline, CDR1 SGHRS and CDR2 YFSETQ. The V segment lost 3 bases and the J segment 0 bases; nucleotides outside the gene matches: 2. CDR3: CASSSTGMNTEAFF. Written as DNA, the CDR3 is TGCGCCAGCAGCTCGACAGGGATGAACACTGAAGCTTTCTTT.

This clone was recorded a few times. The chain has TRBV27 and TRBJ1-1; weak D call: TRBD1 (6 bases). The germline V gene has CDR1 MNHEY and CDR2 SMNVEV (reference sequence). This CDR3 comprises 14 residues. V was clipped by 5 bases and J by 6 bases, with 16 bases between them. CDR3 nucleotide sequence: TGTGCCAGCAGTCTCCATCGGGGGGGCGCTGAAGCTTTCTTT. It specifies CASSLHRGGAEAFF.

CDR3 bases: TGTGCCAGTAGGGGAGCTAGCTATGGCTACACCTTC. This encodes CASRGASYGYTF. This chain links TRBV19 with TRBJ1-2; D not certain. CDR1 is LNHDA and CDR2 is SQIVND in the germline V gene (reference sequence). Trimming cost V 6 bases and J 4 bases, with 9 bases left between them. CDR3 length: 12 residues.

This chain's CDR3 is CASSQDQGQGDGYTF. The CDR3 DNA reads TGTGCCAGCAGCCAAGATCAGGGACAGGGTGACGGCTACACCTTC. This chain connects TRBV4-2 to TRBJ1-2; 9 bases match TRBD1. Germline-derived CDR1 and CDR2 are LGHNA and YNFKEQ. The CDR3 totals 15 residues. With V trimmed by 0 bases and J by 8 bases, 7 bases remained unmatched.

The chain combines TRBV9 with TRBJ2-5; perhaps TRBD2 as D (6 bases). The germline V and J ends were trimmed by 4 bases and 4 bases, with 20 bases remaining between them. CDR3 size: 16 residues. Per the germline V gene, CDR1 is SGDLS and CDR2 is YYNGEE. The CDR3 loop reads CASSPPVAGGRETQYF. DNA for the CDR3: TGTGCCAGCAGCCCCCCGGTAGCAGGAGGGCGAGAGACCCAGTACTTC.

The chain carries TRBV30 and TRBJ1-1; D gene unclear. Per the germline V gene, CDR1 is GTSNPN and CDR2 is SVGIG (reference sequence). The V and J ends lost 1 base and 4 bases respectively, with 13 bases between them. The CDR3 consists of 14 residues. CDR3: CAWSGGADGTEAFF. The DNA for the CDR3 is TGTGCCTGGAGTGGCGGAGCCGATGGCACTGAAGCTTTCTTT.

This rearrangement joins TRBV11-1 to TRBJ1-1; 10 bases fit TRBD1. V shed 4 bases, J shed 4 bases, and the junction held 9 bases outside the gene matches. CDR3 length: 16 residues. The V gene's germline CDR1 is SGHAT and CDR2 FQDESV (reference sequence). CDR3 DNA sequence: TGTGCCAGCAGCTCGCCCTTGGGACAGGGGACCACTGAAGCTTTCTTT. Encoded protein: CASSSPLGQGTTEAFF. The variable domain in full, completed from reference TRBV11-1 and TRBJ1-1, reads EAEVAQSPRYKITEKSQAVAFWCDPISGHATLYWYRQILGQGPELLVQFQDESVVDDSQLPKDRFSAERLKGVDSTLKIQPAELGDSAMYLCASSSPLGQGTTEAFFGQGTRLTVV.

A note on this clone: At the DNA level, this CDR3 is encoded by other sequences in the same sample as well. The genes are TRBV18 and TRBJ1-1; the match to TRBD1 covers 10 bases. Unmatched junction bases numbered 2, after V lost 2 bases and J lost 5 bases. CDR1 and CDR2 from the germline V gene are KGHSH and LQKENI. The CDR3 covers 14 residues. CDR3 protein: CASSPDRGQTEAFF. CDR3 bases: TGTGCCAGCTCACCAGACAGGGGGCAGACTGAAGCTTTCTTT.

The rearrangement links TRBV4-2 to TRBJ2-3, with TRBD2 identical over 11 bases. The CDR3 covers 16 residues. With 4 bases clipped from V and 2 bases from J, the junction kept 5 bases outside the gene matches. From germline, CDR1 is LGHNA and CDR2 YNFKEQ. The CDR3 DNA is TGTGCCAGCAGCCTAGGGACTAGCGGATTCACAGATACGCAGTATTTT. Translating gives CASSLGTSGFTDTQYF.

J is TRBJ2-5 and V is TRBV7-2; the match to TRBD2 covers 9 bases. Losses at the gene ends were 4 bases for V and 5 bases for J; bases not matched to a gene: 11. Germline loops: CDR1 SGHTA, CDR2 FQGNSA. The CDR3 has 16 residues. The CDR3 bases are TGTGCCAGCAGCTCGCGGACCGGGACTAGCTATGAGACCCAGTACTTC. Protein product: CASSSRTGTSYETQYF.

This chain links TRBV29-1 with TRBJ2-1; D possibly corresponds to TRBD2 (5 bases). The germline V and J ends were trimmed by 1 base and 15 bases, with 10 bases remaining between them. The CDR3 is 10 residues long. Germline V CDR1 and CDR2: SQVTM, ANQGSEA. CDR3 residues: CSVEGLAPFF. CDR3 coding DNA: TGCAGCGTTGAAGGCCTAGCTCCGTTCTTC.

This chain links TRBV7-8 with TRBJ2-7; 8 positions match TRBD2. There are 14 residues in the CDR3. Germline assignment: CDR1 SGHVS and CDR2 FQNEAQ. Trimming cost V 4 bases and J 3 bases; bases outside gene matches: 5. The CDR3: CASSSTGTSYEQYF. The DNA for the CDR3 is TGTGCCAGCAGCTCCACCGGGACTAGCTACGAGCAGTACTTC.

The genes are TRBV5-1 and TRBJ1-5; D perhaps matches TRBD1 (6 bases). The length of the CDR3 is 15 residues. Trimming took off 0 bases at V and 4 bases at J, with 11 bases between the two ends. Germline CDR1 and CDR2: SGHRS and YFSETQ. CDR3 DNA sequence: TGCGCCAGCAGCTTGGTGGGGGCCGAAAATCAGCCCCAGCATTTT. Its protein is CASSLVGAENQPQHF.

The CDR3 protein is CSVFRGNTGELFF. The CDR3 coding sequence is TGCAGCGTTTTCAGGGGGAACACCGGGGAGCTGTTTTTT. The chain employs TRBV29-1 and TRBJ2-2, with D possibly TRBD1 on 6 matching bases. V shed 5 bases and J shed 1 base, with 8 bases lying between them. This CDR3 has 13 residues. Looked up from germline, CDR1 is SQVTM and CDR2 is ANQGSEA.

This clone was detected once. This chain connects TRBV5-4 to TRBJ2-3, with 7 bases identical to TRBD1. The junction had 9 bases not matched to a gene; V was cut back by 4 bases and J by 7 bases. Per the germline V gene, CDR1 is SGHNT and CDR2 is YYREEE (reference sequence). The CDR3 loop spans 14 amino acids. CDR3 DNA: TGTGCCAGCAGCCCCGGGACAGAAGCTAATACGCAGTATTTT. Protein product: CASSPGTEANTQYF.

This rearrangement joins TRBV18 to TRBJ2-1; 11 bases line up with TRBD2. This CDR3 region has 15 residues. Per the germline V gene, CDR1 is KGHSH and CDR2 is LQKENI. After removal of 0 bases from V and 8 bases from J, the junction contained 3 bases not matched to a gene. CDR3 DNA: TGTGCCAGCTCACCACCGGCTAGCGGGGGGCATGAGCAGTTCTTC. Translation gives CASSPPASGGHEQFF. Full variable domain (missing parts from reference TRBV18 and TRBJ2-1): NAGVMQNPRHLVRRRGQEARLRCSPMKGHSHVYWYRQLPEEGLKFMVYLQKENIIDESGMPKERFSAEFPKEGPSILRIQQVVRGDSAAYFCASSPPASGGHEQFFGPGTRLTVL.

The chain employs TRBV5-6 and TRBJ1-3; D uncertain. This CDR3 comprises 16 residues. Trimming cost V 0 bases and J 3 bases, with 13 bases left between them. CDR1 and CDR2 (germline): SGHDT, YYEEEE. Here the CDR3 reads CASSLGQAGGGNTIYF. The CDR3 DNA is TGTGCCAGCAGCTTGGGCCAGGCGGGCGGTGGAAACACCATATATTTT.

This chain joins TRBV5-1 and TRBJ2-3; TRBD2 matches 15 bases. From germline, CDR1 is SGHRS and CDR2 YFSETQ. V lost 3 bases and J lost 0; bases outside the gene matches: 8. The CDR3 runs to 19 residues. CDR3 DNA sequence: TGCGCCAGCAGCTGGGGACTAGCGGGGGGCCATTCTAGCACAGATACGCAGTATTTT. Amino acids: CASSWGLAGGHSSTDTQYF.

The CDR3 coding sequence is TGCGCCAGCAGCCAAGATGAGGGAGCGGGAGGCCTAACCTACGAGCAGTACTTC. As protein: CASSQDEGAGGLTYEQYF. The chain couples TRBV4-3 to TRBJ2-7; 9 bases align to TRBD2. V lost 0 bases to trimming and J lost 2 bases; unmatched junction nucleotides: 11. Germline V gene lookup returns CDR1 LGHNA and CDR2 YSLEER. This CDR3 has 18 amino acids.

This clone was counted only a few times. The chain employs TRBV4-2 and TRBJ1-4, with unresolved D. The V gene's germline CDR1 is LGHNA and CDR2 YNFKEQ. V was shortened by 4 bases and J by 8 bases, with 14 bases between the two germline ends. This CDR3 is built from 14 residues. CDR3 sequence: CASSPSRSGEKLFF. The DNA of the CDR3 is TGTGCCAGCAGCCCCTCCAGGAGCGGGGAAAAACTGTTTTTT.

The rearrangement links TRBV9 to TRBJ1-3; 13 nucleotides agree with TRBD2. The better agreement between TRBJ2-2 and the DNA end casts doubt on the J call. From germline, CDR1 is SGDLS and CDR2 YYNGEE. This CDR3 region has 16 residues. This CDR3 reads CASSETSGRALGELFF. The CDR3 DNA is TGTGCCAGCAGCGAAACTAGCGGGAGGGCCCTCGGGGAGCTGTTTTTT.

This clone appeared a single time. CDR3 residues: CASSLGGGQCRQYF. CDR3 bases: TGTGCCAGCAGCCTCGGTGGGGGACAGTGCCGGCAGTACTTC. The rearrangement uses TRBV7-9 and TRBJ2-7; TRBD1 matches 7 bases. Germline CDR1 is SEHNR and CDR2 is FQNEAQ (reference sequence). The CDR3 length is 14 residues. The J segment lost 9 bases and the V segment lost 5 bases, leaving 13 bases of the junction unmatched.

The V and J genes are TRBV6-5 and TRBJ1-5; 8 positions match TRBD1. Unmatched junction bases numbered 6, after V lost 6 bases and J lost 2 bases. This CDR3 has 15 residues. The V gene's germline CDR1 is MNHEY and CDR2 SVGAGI. The CDR3 DNA follows: TGTGCCAGCAGCTTCTCGGGACAGGGCAATCAGCCCCAGCATTTT. Translating it yields CASSFSGQGNQPQHF.

The chain recombines TRBV29-1 with TRBJ2-6, with a weak D call TRBD1 (6 bases). The V and J ends lost 0 bases and 2 bases respectively, with 23 bases between them. Germline V gene data show CDR1 as SQVTM and CDR2 as ANQGSEA. The CDR3 totals 20 residues. This CDR3 reads CSVEDLKRDDTGPGANVLTF. In DNA, the CDR3 is TGCAGCGTTGAAGATCTTAAAAGGGACGATACAGGGCCTGGGGCCAACGTCCTGACTTTC. Full variable domain (missing parts from reference TRBV29-1 and TRBJ2-6): SAVISQKPSRDICQRGTSLTIQCQVDSQVTMMFWYRQQPGQSLTLIATANQGSEATYESGFVIDKFPISRPNLTFSTLTVSNMSPEDSSIYLCSVEDLKRDDTGPGANVLTFGAGSRLTVL.

The rearrangement uses TRBV30 and TRBJ1-2; D may be TRBD1 (6 bases). The CDR3 loop spans 13 amino acids. Germline V gives CDR1 GTSNPN, CDR2 SVGIG (reference sequence). The ends were cut back, 6 bases at V and 10 bases at J, with 21 bases in the middle. The CDR3 region is CACAGAAWLDYTF. The CDR3 nucleotides are TGTGCCTGTGCAGGGGCGGCGTGGCTTGACTACACCTTC.

Turning to this clone: Within the sample, other DNA sequences also encode this same CDR3. The V and J genes are TRBV15 and TRBJ2-5; 9 positions match TRBD2. Germline CDR1 LNHNV, CDR2 YYDKDF (reference sequence). The V gene end was trimmed by 4 bases and the J gene end by 11 bases; junction bases not matched to a gene: 17. This CDR3 comprises 16 residues. The CDR3 loop is CATSTGGGSGSLTQYF. The CDR3 coding sequence is TGTGCCACCAGCACCGGCGGGGGTAGCGGGAGCTTGACTCAGTACTTC.